The 26 T cell receptor beta chains in this list originate from one sample, sequenced in a study of vaccination and CD4 T cells after COVID-19. No antigen has been identified for these receptors. The sample's treatment: approximately nine-day PBMC culture with coronavirus spike peptide pools or control peptides (ViraFEST assay). An Oncomine TCR Beta short-read assay was used to sequence the DNA from cultured CD4+ T cells. TCRdb independently ran MiXCR on the PCR reads; one entry per CDR3 protein. The sample gives more than 10,000 distinct CDR3 sequences, about 60% of which show up once; more than 9.5% is in the top ten. Sequenced: CD4+ T cells from blood, cultured in vitro. These receptors were obtained from a human donor who had recovered from COVID-19.

The chain carries TRBV19 and TRBJ2-1, with 12 bases identical to TRBD1. Germline assignment: CDR1 LNHDA and CDR2 SQIVND (reference sequence). CDR3 length: 16 residues. V lost 6 bases, J lost 8 bases, and 11 bases stayed unmatched. This CDR3 is CASSAVRDRGRYEQFF. The CDR3 coding sequence is TGTGCCAGTAGCGCCGTCCGGGACAGGGGGCGCTATGAGCAGTTCTTC.

The chain couples TRBV2 to TRBJ2-1; TRBD1 matches 7 bases. Trimming removed 5 bases from V and 4 bases from J; junction bases left unmatched: 8. This CDR3 is 15 amino acids long. From germline, CDR1 is SNHLY and CDR2 FYNNEI. The CDR3 reads CASSRDRVPYNEQFF. CDR3 bases: TGTGCCAGCAGTCGCGACAGGGTCCCGTACAATGAGCAGTTCTTC.

The chain carries TRBV6-1 and TRBJ2-1; 8 bases map to TRBD1. V trimming: 6 bases; J trimming: 3 bases; junction bases outside the gene matches: 7. The CDR3 spans 15 residues. From germline, CDR1 is MNHNS and CDR2 SASEGT. The CDR3 region is CASRKQGAFYNEQFF. The CDR3 nucleotides are TGTGCCAGCAGAAAGCAGGGGGCTTTCTACAATGAGCAGTTCTTC.

The chain recombines TRBV4-2 with TRBJ2-7; D uncertain. The CDR3 runs 13 residues. The germline CDR1 and CDR2 sequences are LGHNA and YNFKEQ. V was trimmed by 0 bases and J by 3 bases, leaving 6 bases between them. For the CDR3, the DNA is TGTGCCAGCAGCCAAGAGGCCAGCTACGAGCAGTACTTC. Translating gives CASSQEASYEQYF.

This chain connects TRBV7-9 to TRBJ2-3, with D unclear. There are 14 residues in the CDR3. The V and J ends lost 1 base and 3 bases respectively, with 8 bases between them. In germline, CDR1 is SEHNR, CDR2 FQNEAQ (reference sequence). CDR3 nucleotide sequence: TGTGCCAGCAGCTTAGACCGGATGACAGATACGCAGTATTTT. This gives the protein CASSLDRMTDTQYF.

The chain combines TRBV19 with TRBJ1-5; D gene unclear. Germline V gene data show CDR1 as LNHDA and CDR2 as SQIVND (reference sequence). This CDR3 region has 15 residues. V was pared by 3 bases and J by 7 bases, with 16 bases between. The CDR3: CASSIEQTEGQPQHF. DNA of the CDR3: TGTGCCAGTAGTATTGAACAAACCGAGGGCCAGCCCCAGCATTTT. Looking up the rest from reference TRBV19 and TRBJ1-5 gives the full variable domain: DGGITQSPKYLFRKEGQNVTLSCEQNLNHDAMYWYRQDPGQGLRLIYYSQIVNDFQKGDIAEGYSVSREKKESFPLTVTSAQKNPTAFYLCASSIEQTEGQPQHFGDGTRLSIL.

CDR3 DNA sequence: TGTGCCATCAGGGGACAGTTGGGGCAGCCCCAGCATTTT. It codes for CAIRGQLGQPQHF. The V and J genes are TRBV10-3 and TRBJ1-5, with TRBD1 matching 7 bases. From germline, CDR1 is ENHRY and CDR2 SYGVKD. The CDR3 consists of 13 residues. V lost 6 bases, J lost 7 bases, and 6 bases stayed unmatched.

V gene TRBV20-1 combines with J gene TRBJ2-7, with 7 bases identical to TRBD2. The CDR3 has 14 amino acids. Germline V gene sequence: CDR1 DFQATT, CDR2 SNEGSKA (reference sequence). After removal of 5 bases from V and 3 bases from J, the junction contained 10 bases not matched to a gene. The CDR3 sequence is CSAAGTGDYYEQYF. In nucleotides, the CDR3 is TGCAGTGCTGCAGGGACCGGGGACTACTACGAGCAGTACTTC.

V is TRBV12-3 or TRBV12-4 and J is TRBJ1-6; D gene unclear. This CDR3 has 16 amino acids. V was pared by 3 bases and J by 9 bases, with 18 bases between. The CDR3 DNA reads as TGTGCCAGCAGTTTGGAGGGTTCGGTCCTAGGTTCACCCCTCCACTTT. The encoded protein is CASSLEGSVLGSPLHF.

The chain has TRBV20-1 and TRBJ1-5; 10 bases match TRBD1. There are 17 residues in the CDR3. Germline trimming cut 6 bases from V and 0 bases from J; bases unmatched to any gene: 11. The germline CDR1 and CDR2 sequences are DFQATT and SNEGSKA (reference sequence). Here the CDR3 reads CSARDRGALSSNQPQHF. The CDR3 nucleotides are TGCAGTGCCCGGGACAGGGGCGCTCTCAGTAGCAATCAGCCCCAGCATTTT.

This clonotype turned up a few times. The rearrangement links TRBV6-1 to TRBJ2-7; 7 bases are a match to TRBD1. The CDR3 length is 14 residues. The V gene end was trimmed by 7 bases and the J gene end by 5 bases; junction bases not matched to a gene: 11. CDR1 MNHNS and CDR2 SASEGT come from the germline V gene. The CDR3 spells CASTSPGTGDEQYF. CDR3 nucleotides: TGTGCCAGCACCTCCCCGGGAACAGGGGACGAGCAGTACTTC.

The chain joins TRBV2 to TRBJ2-3, with 8 bases lining up with TRBD2. V was pared by 7 bases and J by 5 bases, with 2 bases of the junction left unmatched. CDR1 and CDR2 from the germline V gene are SNHLY and FYNNEI. The CDR3 covers 12 residues. The CDR3 reads CASNLAGDTQYF. The DNA for the CDR3 is TGTGCCAGCAACCTAGCGGGAGATACGCAGTATTTT.

V usage is TRBV24-1 and J usage is TRBJ2-3; D is undetermined. V was shortened by 1 base and J by 4 bases, with 5 bases between the two germline ends. This CDR3 comprises 13 residues. Germline CDR1 KGHDR, CDR2 SFDVKD. The chain's CDR3 is CATSDFLSDTQYF. The CDR3 coding sequence is TGTGCCACCAGTGATTTTTTATCAGATACGCAGTATTTT.

The rearrangement joins TRBV7-6 to TRBJ2-7, with TRBD1 identical over 7 bases. Germline loops: CDR1 SGHVS, CDR2 FNYEAQ. V dropped 2 bases and J dropped 0; count of bases not matched to a gene: 1. CDR3 length: 14 residues. The CDR3 DNA follows: TGTGCCAGCAGCTTAAGGGGGCCCTCCTACGAGCAGTACTTC. Protein sequence: CASSLRGPSYEQYF.

This clonotype turned up a few times. The CDR3: CSARDPLDDGNQPQHF. The CDR3 nucleotides read TGCAGTGCTAGAGATCCCCTCGACGACGGCAATCAGCCCCAGCATTTT. The chain carries TRBV20-1 and TRBJ1-5, with D unclear. The germline gives CDR1 DFQATT, CDR2 SNEGSKA (reference sequence). The CDR3 sequence is 16 residues long. Trimming removed 0 bases at V and 2 bases at J, with 14 bases between.

V is TRBV18 and J is TRBJ1-1, with TRBD1 identical over 8 bases. The CDR3 runs to 17 residues. The V and J ends lost 2 bases and 4 bases, in that order; junction bases with no gene match: 12. The germline CDR1 and CDR2 sequences are KGHSH and LQKENI. This CDR3 is CASSPTPVSGGGTEAFF. The CDR3, as DNA: TGTGCCAGCTCACCAACTCCAGTCTCAGGGGGCGGCACTGAAGCTTTCTTT.

The count of this clonotype is one. This chain uses TRBV7-9 with TRBJ1-4; 7 nucleotides agree with TRBD1. V was clipped by 3 bases and J by 0 bases; unmatched bases: 4. The CDR3 covers 16 residues. Per germline, CDR1 SEHNR and CDR2 FQNEAQ (reference sequence). The CDR3 DNA sequence: TGTGCCAGCAGCTTCCAGGGACAGACAACTAATGAAAAACTGTTTTTT. It specifies CASSFQGQTTNEKLFF.

This clonotype occurred once. The rearrangement links TRBV11-1 to TRBJ2-3; TRBD2 agrees at 9 bases. The CDR3 is 15 residues long. CDR1 and CDR2 from the germline V gene are SGHAT and FQDESV (reference sequence). The junction had 4 bases not matched to a gene; V was cut back by 4 bases and J by 2 bases. The DNA for the CDR3 is TGTGCCAGCAGCTCCTTAGCGGGAGTCACAGATACGCAGTATTTT. This codes for CASSSLAGVTDTQYF.

This clonotype has more than one count but fewer than ten. The chain has TRBV6-2 or TRBV6-3 and TRBJ2-7; TRBD2 matches 11 bases. V dropped 2 bases and J dropped 5; count of bases not matched to a gene: 14. There are 18 residues in the CDR3. Germline loops: CDR1 MNHEY, CDR2 SVGEGT. The CDR3 DNA sequence: TGTGCCAGCAGTTACGGGCTAGCGGGAGGTAGTCGGAGGAACGAGCAGTACTTC. Translating gives CASSYGLAGGSRRNEQYF.

V and J are TRBV27 and TRBJ2-1; no clear D gene. V was shortened by 6 bases and J by 15 bases, with 21 bases between the two germline ends. The germline CDR1 and CDR2 sequences are MNHEY and SMNVEV (reference sequence). CDR3 length equals 13 residues. The CDR3 loop reads CASRTLLDSLWFF. The CDR3 DNA sequence: TGTGCCAGCAGAACACTTCTAGACTCCCTTTGGTTCTTC.

The chain employs TRBV7-8 and TRBJ1-5, with 7 bases identical to TRBD1. After removal of 5 bases from V and 1 base from J, the junction contained 8 bases not matched to a gene. This CDR3 region has 16 residues. Germline lookup yields CDR1 SGHVS and CDR2 FQNEAQ. CDR3: CASSERGRGSNQPQHF. DNA for the CDR3: TGTGCCAGCAGCGAGAGGGGGCGAGGGAGCAATCAGCCCCAGCATTTT. The whole variable domain, remainder taken from reference TRBV7-8 and TRBJ1-5, is GAGVSQSPRYKVAKRGQDVALRCDPISGHVSLFWYQQALGQGPEFLTYFQNEAQLDKSGLPSDRFFAERPEGSVSTLKIQRTQQEDSAVYLCASSERGRGSNQPQHFGDGTRLSIL.

The chain carries TRBV20-1 and TRBJ2-1, with D tentatively TRBD2 (5 bases). Germline V gene data show CDR1 as DFQATT and CDR2 as SNEGSKA (reference sequence). The CDR3 has 15 residues. Trimming shortened V by 1 base and J by 0 bases, and 10 bases separated the two germline ends. CDR3 sequence: CSARVPADSYNEQFF. The CDR3 DNA sequence: TGCAGTGCTAGAGTCCCAGCGGACTCCTACAATGAGCAGTTCTTC.

The V gene is TRBV24-1, the J gene TRBJ1-2, with unresolved D. Germline CDR1 and CDR2: KGHDR and SFDVKD. Trimming took 4 bases from V and 0 from J, leaving 8 bases between them. This CDR3 contains 14 residues. The CDR3 is CATSDQDTNYGYTF. In DNA, the CDR3 is TGTGCCACCAGTGACCAAGATACTAACTATGGCTACACCTTC.

As concerns this clonotype: Here the CDR3 omits its conserved ending phenylalanine or tryptophan, so a read error is the likely source. The J gene is TRBJ1-2, the V gene TRBV10-3, with a weak D call TRBD1 (5 bases). Germline V gives CDR1 ENHRY, CDR2 SYGVKD. This CDR3 comprises 13 residues. V lost 3 bases, J lost 3 bases, and 8 bases lay in between. CDR3 coding DNA: TGTGCCATCAGTGAACTAGGGGACTATGGCTACACCCTC. Translating gives CAISELGDYGYTL.

The chain recombines TRBV30 with TRBJ2-3; D unresolved. CDR3 length equals 12 residues. The germline V and J ends were trimmed by 2 bases and 0 bases, with 3 bases remaining between them. Germline V CDR1 and CDR2: GTSNPN, SVGIG (reference sequence). Written as DNA, the CDR3 is TGTGCCTGGAGTTCTAGCACAGATACGCAGTATTTT. Amino acids: CAWSSSTDTQYF.

The genes are TRBV6-1 and TRBJ1-1; D perhaps matches TRBD1 (6 bases). The CDR3 totals 14 residues. Germline CDR1 and CDR2: MNHNS and SASEGT. The V gene lost 6 bases and the J gene lost 0 bases, with 11 bases spanning the gap. The CDR3 loop is CASSPGHMNTEAFF. CDR3 DNA sequence: TGTGCCAGCAGCCCGGGACACATGAACACTGAAGCTTTCTTT.